The clone carrying this T cell receptor (beta chain) was found once. The data were obtained in a study of blood T cell repertoires in COVID-19. CDR1 is SGHAT, CDR2 FQNNGV, per germline. Trimming cost V 7 bases and J 8 bases; bases outside gene matches: 9. The CDR3 is 15 amino acids. Authors' data handling: Researchers report that nucleated cell counts were estimated from reference gene primer amplification. The repertoire was sequenced with immunoSEQ multiplex PCR; TCRdb's copy has only in-frame clones and lacks some. The DNA was the basis for D and trimming; V, J and clone size are from that table. This sample has about 170,000 clones, with over 80% found just once.

The chain links TRBV11-2 to TRBJ2-1, with 12 bases fitting TRBD2. The sequenced sample consisted of peripheral blood. This clonotype was sampled from a woman aged 70-85 years with acute or convalescent COVID-19. CDR3 sequence reads: CASNLAGGHRYEQFF. DNA for the CDR3: TGTGCCAGCAACCTAGCGGGGGGGCATCGGTATGAGCAGTTCTTC.